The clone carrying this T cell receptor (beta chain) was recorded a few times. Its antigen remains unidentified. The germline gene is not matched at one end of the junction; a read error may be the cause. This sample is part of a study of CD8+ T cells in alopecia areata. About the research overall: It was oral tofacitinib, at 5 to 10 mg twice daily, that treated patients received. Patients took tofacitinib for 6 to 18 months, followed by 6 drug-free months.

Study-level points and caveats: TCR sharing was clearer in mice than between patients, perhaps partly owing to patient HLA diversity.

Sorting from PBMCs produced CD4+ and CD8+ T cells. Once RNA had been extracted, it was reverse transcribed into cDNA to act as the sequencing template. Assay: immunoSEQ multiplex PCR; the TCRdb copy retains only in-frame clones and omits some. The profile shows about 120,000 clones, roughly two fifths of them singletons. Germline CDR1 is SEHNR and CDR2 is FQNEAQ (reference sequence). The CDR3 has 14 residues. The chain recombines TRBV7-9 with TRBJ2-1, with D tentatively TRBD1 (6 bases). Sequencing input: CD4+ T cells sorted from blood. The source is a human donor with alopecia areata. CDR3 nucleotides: TGTGCCAGCAGGGGGGCCGACTCCAACAATGAGCAGTTCTTC. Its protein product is CASRGADSNNEQFF. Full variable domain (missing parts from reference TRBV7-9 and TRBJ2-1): DTGVSQNPRHKITKRGQNVTFRCDPISEHNRLYWYRQTLGQGPEFLTYFQNEAQLEKSRLLSDRFSAERPKGSFSTLEIQRTEQGDSAMYLCASRGADSNNEQFFGPGTRLTVL.